This T cell receptor (beta chain) was obtained from a study of CD8 T cells in ankylosing spondylitis. Study-wide results and limits: Earlier literature documents some of the motif variants in reactive arthritis synovial fluid and blood.

Germline values: CDR1 SEHNR, CDR2 FQNEAQ (reference sequence). Trimming took 5 bases from V and 3 from J; bases not matched to a gene: 4. The CDR3 is 15 amino acids. Molecular-barcoded quantitative 5'-RACE produced these TCR beta libraries. TCRdb re-called the 5' RACE reads through MiXCR, storing one row per CDR3 protein. The sample holds 300,000 to 400,000 distinct CDR3 sequences; 11% are singletons and the top ten take around 8.4%. To note about this clonotype: What it binds is not known.

The origin of this receptor is a female donor with ankylosing spondylitis or in good health (not recorded which). The chain employs TRBV7-9 and TRBJ2-1; the match to TRBD2 covers 10 bases. The sample was blood, either unsorted or a sorted T cell fraction (not recorded which). The CDR3 region is CASSRGLADYNEQFF. CDR3 bases: TGTGCCAGCAGCAGAGGACTAGCGGACTACAATGAGCAGTTCTTC.